What follows are 21 T cell receptor beta chains derived from one specimen sequenced in a study of cytomegalovirus exposure and HLA in healthy donors. The PCR contained 60 Vbeta and 13 Jbeta primers. Some clones are missing from TCRdb's copy, which holds only in-frame ones; the method was immunoSEQ multiplex PCR. The table records about 150,000 clones, approximately 74% of them present only once. The specimen was PBMCs. The receptors were gathered from a man aged 25 to 40 in good health and CMV-seronegative.

CDR3 loop: CASSMDRATNEKLFF. The CDR3 DNA is TGTGCCAGTAGTATGGACAGGGCAACTAATGAAAAACTGTTTTTT. The genes are TRBV19 and TRBJ1-4; the match to TRBD1 covers 8 bases. The V gene's germline CDR1 is LNHDA and CDR2 SQIVND (reference sequence). The junction had 0 bases not matched to a gene; V was cut back by 3 bases and J by 0 bases. This CDR3 region has 15 residues.

The chain uses TRBV5-1 and TRBJ2-1, with 9 bases aligning to TRBD1. This CDR3 comprises 16 residues. From germline, CDR1 is SGHRS and CDR2 YFSETQ. J gave up 5 bases and V 1 base, and 7 bases lay outside the gene matches. The CDR3 here is CASSLLFRQGDNEQFF. Written as DNA, the CDR3 is TGCGCCAGCAGCTTGCTCTTTAGACAGGGGGACAATGAGCAGTTCTTC.

The chain uses TRBV6-5 and TRBJ2-5, with 9 bases lining up with TRBD1. The J call could be wrong; TRBJ2-7 is a better fit for the DNA end. Per the germline V gene, CDR1 is MNHEY and CDR2 is SVGAGI. The CDR3 consists of 13 residues. The CDR3 DNA reads TGTGCCAGCAGCAGACAGGGGGGTAACGAGCAGTACTTC. It yields the protein CASSRQGGNEQYF.

This clone was observed a few times. The rearrangement uses TRBV28 and TRBJ1-5; D gene uncertain. Per the germline V gene, CDR1 is MDHEN and CDR2 is SYDVKM. The CDR3 consists of 14 residues. The V end lost 8 bases, the J end lost 5 bases, and 16 bases lay between the germline ends. The CDR3 DNA reads as TGTGCCAGCCGCCCCCCTGGGCAGCATCAGCCCCAGCATTTT. It is translated as CASRPPGQHQPQHF.

This clone occurred a few times. The chain employs TRBV28 and TRBJ1-4; weak D call: TRBD1 (5 bases). The CDR3 is 13 residues long. V was shortened by 6 bases and J by 8 bases, with 13 bases between the two germline ends. Germline CDR1 is MDHEN and CDR2 is SYDVKM. The CDR3 sequence is CASSGGDGEKLFF. The CDR3, as DNA: TGTGCCAGCAGCGGGGGGGATGGAGAAAAACTGTTTTTT.

The chain has TRBV5-8 and TRBJ1-5; TRBD1 matches 11 bases. The CDR3 runs 15 residues. From germline, CDR1 is SGHTS and CDR2 YDEGEE. After removal of 4 bases from V and 4 bases from J, the junction contained 4 bases not matched to a gene. CDR3 sequence: CASSIGQGANQPQHF. Here the CDR3 DNA reads TGTGCCAGCAGCATCGGACAGGGGGCTAATCAGCCCCAGCATTTT.

The chain is built from TRBV27 and TRBJ2-7; TRBD2 aligns across 11 bases. The germline gives CDR1 MNHEY, CDR2 SMNVEV (reference sequence). The CDR3 has 19 residues. The trim removed 5 bases at V and 6 bases at J, leaving 21 bases unmatched. CDR3 sequence reads: CASSVYPIGTSGGTGEQYF. The CDR3 DNA reads TGTGCCAGCAGTGTGTATCCTATTGGTACTAGCGGGGGAACGGGCGAGCAGTACTTC.

The chain joins TRBV15 to TRBJ2-7; perhaps TRBD1 as D (5 bases). V was cut by 0 bases and J by 3 bases, with 9 bases left in between. The CDR3 contains 14 residues. In germline, CDR1 is LNHNV, CDR2 YYDKDF (reference sequence). CDR3 region: CATSRDSRDYEQYF. Written as DNA, the CDR3 is TGTGCCACCAGCAGAGATAGCAGGGACTACGAGCAGTACTTC.

A single count supports this clone. The gene calls are TRBV19 and TRBJ1-1; D gene unclear. There are 15 residues in the CDR3. In germline, CDR1 is LNHDA, CDR2 SQIVND (reference sequence). Trimming pared 7 bases from V and 1 base from J, leaving 16 bases between. The CDR3 region is CASTLTPTSNTEAFF. CDR3 nucleotide sequence: TGTGCCAGTACCTTGACACCCACGTCGAACACTGAAGCTTTCTTT.

This clone was observed a few times. The genes are TRBV25-1 and TRBJ1-1; 8 bases are a match to TRBD1. Per germline, CDR1 MGHDK and CDR2 SYGVNS. Trimming took 4 bases from V and 3 from J; bases not matched to a gene: 7. This CDR3 is 15 amino acids long. The CDR3 is CASSGSGTGDTEAFF. Written as DNA, the CDR3 is TGTGCCAGCAGTGGTTCCGGGACAGGAGACACTGAAGCTTTCTTT.

The genes are TRBV27 and TRBJ1-5; D gene unclear. Germline V gives CDR1 MNHEY, CDR2 SMNVEV (reference sequence). The CDR3 is 14 amino acids. Trimming removed 1 base at V and 0 bases at J, with 4 bases between. CDR3 region: CASSLYSSNQPQHF. Here the CDR3 DNA reads TGTGCCAGCAGTTTATACAGTAGCAATCAGCCCCAGCATTTT.

This clone turned up a few times. The genes are TRBV7-9 and TRBJ2-7; TRBD2 matches at 7 bases. The CDR3 runs 16 residues. The V segment lost 4 bases and the J segment 2 bases; nucleotides outside the gene matches: 11. Germline CDR1 reads SEHNR; CDR2 reads FQNEAQ (reference sequence). This chain's CDR3 is CASSSTESGEAYEQYF. The CDR3 DNA sequence: TGTGCCAGCAGCTCTACCGAGAGCGGGGAGGCCTACGAGCAGTACTTC.

The V and J genes are TRBV30 and TRBJ2-7, with 10 bases lining up with TRBD1. This CDR3 has 15 amino acids. Unmatched junction bases numbered 7, after V lost 2 bases and J lost 3 bases. Germline assignment: CDR1 GTSNPN and CDR2 SVGIG (reference sequence). CDR3 protein: CAWSTGGTGDYEQYF. The CDR3 region has the DNA TGTGCCTGGAGTACGGGGGGGACAGGGGACTACGAGCAGTACTTC.

The chain employs TRBV19 and TRBJ1-5; possible D gene TRBD1, 5 bases. With 1 base removed from V and 0 bases from J, the gap between germline ends came to 10 bases. CDR3 size: 16 residues. Germline assignment: CDR1 LNHDA and CDR2 SQIVND (reference sequence). CDR3 DNA sequence: TGTGCCAGTAGTATAGGCGGGACGAATAGCAATCAGCCCCAGCATTTT. This codes for CASSIGGTNSNQPQHF.

This clone was seen only a few times. The chain recombines TRBV4-3 with TRBJ2-1, with a tentative D call TRBD1 (6 bases). From germline, CDR1 is LGHNA and CDR2 YSLEER. The CDR3 spans 16 residues. Trimming removed 1 base at V and 4 bases at J, with 14 bases between. CDR3 DNA sequence: TGCGCCAGCAGCCAAGGTTATAGGGGGTTTTACAATGAGCAGTTCTTC. Translated, it gives CASSQGYRGFYNEQFF.

V and J are TRBV6-5 and TRBJ2-7; 12 positions match TRBD2. Germline CDR1 MNHEY, CDR2 SVGAGI. This CDR3 region has 15 residues. J gave up 0 bases and V 6 bases, and 3 bases lay outside the gene matches. CDR3 protein: CASRETSGGSYEQYF. DNA of the CDR3: TGTGCCAGCAGGGAGACTAGCGGGGGCTCCTACGAGCAGTACTTC.

The chain recombines TRBV2 with TRBJ1-2; 7 positions match TRBD1. The V and J ends lost 1 base and 7 bases, in that order; junction bases with no gene match: 6. CDR3 length: 14 amino acids. The V gene's germline CDR1 is SNHLY and CDR2 FYNNEI. The DNA of the CDR3 is TGTGCCAGCAGTGAAGGACAGGGCAAGTTTGGCTACACCTTC. Protein: CASSEGQGKFGYTF.

This chain links TRBV9 with TRBJ2-7; 12 bases are a match to TRBD1. The V and J ends lost 3 bases and 5 bases, in that order; junction bases with no gene match: 6. This CDR3 has 15 amino acids. Per germline, CDR1 SGDLS and CDR2 YYNGEE. CDR3 coding DNA: TGTGCCAGCAGCGCTCCGGGACAGGGGGCCCACGAGCAGTACTTC. Translating it yields CASSAPGQGAHEQYF.

This chain links TRBV27 with TRBJ1-5; TRBD1 is a possible D gene (6 bases). This CDR3 region has 14 residues. V was trimmed by 5 bases and J by 3 bases, leaving 11 bases between them. The V gene's germline CDR1 is MNHEY and CDR2 SMNVEV (reference sequence). In DNA form, the CDR3 reads TGTGCCAGCAGTCCGACAGGTTACAATCAGCCCCAGCATTTT. Its protein is CASSPTGYNQPQHF.

Worth noting for this clone: One end of the junction does not line up with germline, which may come from a read error. The genes are TRBV7-2 and TRBJ2-5, with 12 bases lining up with TRBD2. Germline V CDR1 and CDR2: SGHTA, FQGNSA. CDR3 length: 14 amino acids. The CDR3 DNA reads as TGTGCCAGCAGCCTAGCGGGGGGGCTGGAGACCCAGTACTTC. This encodes CASSLAGGLETQYF.

This clone was recorded only once. The rearrangement links TRBV6-1 to TRBJ2-1; 8 nucleotides align to TRBD1. Germline CDR1 is MNHNS and CDR2 is SASEGT. The J segment lost 6 bases and the V segment lost 8 bases, leaving 3 bases of the junction unmatched. The CDR3 sequence is 12 residues long. For the CDR3, the DNA is TGTGCCAGCGCTGGGACAGGCAATGAGCAGTTCTTC. It yields the protein CASAGTGNEQFF.